The rows below give T cell receptor beta chains drawn from one sample of a study of CD8 T cells in ankylosing spondylitis. TCRdb redid the calling of the 5' RACE reads with MiXCR, one entry per CDR3 protein. The top ten clones hold approximately 32% of a sample with 250,000 to 300,000 distinct CDR3 sequences, more than 15% of them seen once. Material for sequencing was blood, either unsorted or a sorted T cell fraction (not recorded which). Receptor source: a male donor with ankylosing spondylitis or in good health (not recorded which). CDR3s include the opening cysteine and the closing phenylalanine or tryptophan. D genes are given only for firm matches. Clone size is not always given. Where it is, it says once, few, many or a class for expanded clones.

TRBV7-9,NA,TRBD1,TRBJ2-5,CASSSAGGVETQYF,TGTGCCAGCAGCTCGGCAGGGGGCGTGGAGACCCAGTACTTC
TRBV4-1,few,TRBD1,TRBJ2-7,CASSQYQDRGSQYF,TGCGCCAGCAGCCAATATCAGGACAGGGGATCGCAGTACTTC
TRBV4-1,NA,NA,TRBJ2-7,CASSPQTGRWYEQYF,TGCGCCAGCAGCCCACAGACAGGGAGGTGGTACGAGCAGTACTTC
TRBV29-1,few,TRBD1,TRBJ2-2,CSVEEDRISGELFF,TGCAGCGTTGAAGAGGACAGGATCTCCGGGGAGCTGTTTTTT
TRBV4-2,many,NA,TRBJ1-3,CASSQDTGTSGNTIYF,TGTGCCAGCAGCCAAGATACGGGGACCTCTGGAAACACCATATATTTT
TRBV10-3,few,TRBD2,TRBJ2-3,CAISEGAGVQDTQYF,TGTGCCATCAGTGAAGGTGCGGGAGTGCAAGATACGCAGTATTTT
TRBV12-3/TRBV12-4,many,NA,TRBJ1-5,CASSQGQQPQHF,TGTGCCAGCAGCCAGGGGCAACAGCCCCAGCATTTT
TRBV7-9,NA,TRBD1,TRBJ1-1,CASSVRQGAKTEAFF,TGTGCCAGCAGCGTCCGACAGGGCGCGAAAACTGAAGCTTTCTTT
TRBV4-1,few,TRBD1,TRBJ1-5,CASSQDDRGDQPQHF,TGCGCCAGCAGCCAAGATGACAGGGGTGATCAGCCCCAGCATTTT
TRBV20-1,many,NA,TRBJ2-5,CSVGLAQQETQYF,TGCAGTGTTGGTCTAGCGCAGCAAGAGACCCAGTACTTC
TRBV29-1,many,NA,TRBJ1-2,CSVEDRGNGYTF,TGCAGCGTTGAAGATCGTGGAAATGGCTACACCTTC
TRBV5-8,NA,NA,TRBJ2-1,CASRLPSSYNEQFF,TGTGCCAGCAGACTCCCCAGCTCCTACAATGAGCAGTTCTTC